These 26 T cell receptor beta chains were all obtained from the same sample, sequenced in a study of Graves' ophthalmopathy and Graves' hyperthyroidism (dated by TCRdb to between 2017 and 2018). Data came from an Illumina HiSeq 2000. For repertoire sequencing, TCR beta CDR3 regions were amplified from RNA transcripts. The first round of RT-PCR was done with HTBI primers and the Qiagen OneStep RT-PCR kit, and was followed by a second round of multiplex PCR, then size selection and purification. The raw public data were reprocessed by TCRdb itself: fastp quality trimming at Q25, MiXCR clonotype calling, in-frame beta chains only. Every entry covers one CDR3 protein and lists the most common genes and DNA from its rows. The sample records over 500,000 distinct CDR3 sequences, about 20% of which are singletons. The ten largest clones represent roughly 6.9% of the sample. Sequencing was performed on peripheral blood. Receptor source: a woman aged 18-30 years with stable Graves' hyperthyroidism. Some clones in this sample may be carry-over from other donors' samples. Donor details come from another sample of the same person, matched by shared clones.

This clonotype came up a few times. The rearrangement joins TRBV5-1 to TRBJ2-5; TRBD1 matches 7 bases. The junction had 10 bases not matched to a gene; V was cut back by 0 bases and J by 5 bases. Germline V gene sequence: CDR1 SGHRS, CDR2 YFSETQ. CDR3 length equals 16 residues. The CDR3 here is CASSLGATGLVETQYF. CDR3 coding DNA: TGCGCCAGCAGCTTGGGAGCGACAGGGTTAGTCGAGACCCAGTACTTC.

The chain's CDR3 is CASSPSGMETQYF. The CDR3, as DNA: TGTGCCAGCTCACCCAGCGGGATGGAGACCCAGTACTTC. The chain links TRBV18 to TRBJ2-5; 7 bases map to TRBD2. Germline CDR1 reads KGHSH; CDR2 reads LQKENI. CDR3 length: 13 amino acids. J lost 5 bases, V lost 3 bases, and 3 bases had no gene match.

The rearrangement uses TRBV28 and TRBJ1-1; 9 positions agree with TRBD1. The V and J ends lost 5 bases and 0 bases, in that order; junction bases with no gene match: 10. The CDR3 has 17 amino acids. Looked up from germline, CDR1 is MDHEN and CDR2 is SYDVKM. The CDR3 here is CASSLRGTGPMNTEAFF. DNA of the CDR3: TGTGCCAGCAGTCTTCGGGGGACAGGGCCCATGAACACTGAAGCTTTCTTT. Combining the CDR3 with reference TRBV28 and TRBJ1-1 gives the whole variable domain DVKVTQSSRYLVKRTGEKVFLECVQDMDHENMFWYRQDPGLGLRLIYFSYDVKMKEKGDIPEGYSVSREKKERFSLILESASTNQTSMYLCASSLRGTGPMNTEAFFGQGTRLTVV.

The chain employs TRBV2 and TRBJ2-2; D unresolved. V was shortened by 3 bases and J by 7 bases, with 12 bases between the two germline ends. The germline V gene has CDR1 SNHLY and CDR2 FYNNEI. This CDR3 has 14 amino acids. This CDR3 reads CASSDSPPGGELFF. The CDR3 bases are TGTGCCAGCAGTGACAGCCCCCCCGGCGGGGAGCTGTTTTTT.

V is TRBV6-5 and J is TRBJ1-2, with D tentatively TRBD1 (6 bases). This CDR3 is built from 14 residues. The V and J ends lost 0 bases and 8 bases respectively, with 13 bases between them. Germline lookup yields CDR1 MNHEY and CDR2 SVGAGI. The CDR3 here is CASSYSTGARGYTF. The CDR3 nucleotides are TGTGCCAGCAGTTACTCGACGGGGGCCAGGGGCTACACCTTC.

CDR3 loop: CAISEATEETQYF. For the CDR3, the DNA is TGTGCCATCAGTGAGGCGACGGAGGAGACCCAGTACTTC. J is TRBJ2-5 and V is TRBV10-3, with D unclear. The V and J ends lost 2 bases and 5 bases respectively, with 9 bases between them. The CDR3 contains 13 residues. Germline values: CDR1 ENHRY, CDR2 SYGVKD.

As to this clonotype: The germline gene is not matched at one end of the junction; a read error may be the cause. The chain links TRBV12-3 or TRBV12-4 to TRBJ1-2; D gene ambiguous. This CDR3 has 14 residues. The chain's CDR3 is CASSKLTRDGSYTF. CDR3 DNA sequence: TGTGCCAGCAGTAAATTGACTCGGGATGGGAGCTATACCTTC.

This clonotype was detected many times. This sequence joins TRBV19 and TRBJ1-1, with D perhaps matching TRBD1 (5 bases). V was shortened by 6 bases and J by 1 base, with 15 bases between the two germline ends. CDR1 is LNHDA and CDR2 is SQIVND in the germline V gene (reference sequence). CDR3 length: 15 residues. Here the CDR3 reads CASSKRGGRNTEAFF. CDR3 sequence (DNA): TGTGCCAGTAGCAAGAGGGGCGGAAGGAACACTGAAGCTTTCTTT.

This clonotype came up many times. The chain joins TRBV12-3 or TRBV12-4 to TRBJ1-3; D is undetermined. This CDR3 spans 14 amino acids. V shed 10 bases and J shed 2 bases, with 15 bases lying between them. CDR3 bases: TGTGCCACGAAGCCCGCGGGGACTGGAAACACCATATATTTT. Its translation: CATKPAGTGNTIYF.

This chain connects TRBV6-2 or TRBV6-3 to TRBJ1-5, with D tentatively TRBD1 (6 bases). V was cut by 2 bases and J by 4 bases, with 9 bases left in between. Germline V gene lookup returns CDR1 MNHEY and CDR2 SVGEGT. The CDR3 covers 14 residues. CDR3 in DNA: TGTGCCAGCAGTTACGGACAGCAAAATCAGCCCCAGCATTTT. Translated, it gives CASSYGQQNQPQHF.

The chain uses TRBV6-1 and TRBJ2-5, with D uncertain. CDR1 MNHNS and CDR2 SASEGT come from the germline V gene. The germline V and J ends were trimmed by 10 bases and 7 bases, with 19 bases remaining between them. The CDR3 extends over 13 amino acids. The CDR3 loop reads CATIPSSRGTQYF. CDR3 coding DNA: TGTGCCACAATACCTTCCTCGCGAGGGACCCAGTACTTC.

In this sample, this clonotype turned up many times. The chain is built from TRBV30 and TRBJ1-3, with unresolved D. Germline CDR1 reads GTSNPN; CDR2 reads SVGIG (reference sequence). CDR3 length: 15 amino acids. Deletions cut 2 bases from V and 0 bases from J, with 11 bases between. CDR3 protein: CAWSFDTSSGNTIYF. In DNA form, the CDR3 reads TGTGCCTGGAGTTTCGACACGAGCTCTGGAAACACCATATATTTT.

This clonotype was recorded a few times. The V and J genes are TRBV27 and TRBJ2-7, with 9 bases aligning to TRBD1. There are 15 residues in the CDR3. V dropped 8 bases and J dropped 1; count of bases not matched to a gene: 9. From germline, CDR1 is MNHEY and CDR2 SMNVEV (reference sequence). The CDR3 protein is CASWTPGTGSYEQYF. CDR3 sequence (DNA): TGTGCCAGCTGGACGCCCGGGACAGGGTCCTACGAGCAGTACTTC.

This clonotype was detected only a few times. V is TRBV28 and J is TRBJ1-2; the D is unclear. Germline assignment: CDR1 MDHEN and CDR2 SYDVKM. The CDR3 spans 12 residues. The V gene lost 7 bases and the J gene lost 8 bases, with 14 bases spanning the gap. The chain's CDR3 is CASNQGGYGYTF. CDR3 bases: TGTGCCAGCAACCAAGGAGGGTACGGCTACACCTTC.

This chain connects TRBV12-3 or TRBV12-4 to TRBJ2-2; a possible D gene is TRBD1 (6 bases). The V end was cut by 6 bases, the J end by 6 bases, with 23 bases between. The CDR3 length is 17 residues. The CDR3 loop is CASRTLIPGTSSGELFF. CDR3 sequence (DNA): TGTGCCAGCAGGACCTTGATCCCCGGGACATCATCCGGGGAGCTGTTTTTT.

V gene TRBV6-1 combines with J gene TRBJ1-2; 10 nucleotides line up with TRBD1. The length of the CDR3 is 16 residues. Germline trimming cut 8 bases from V and 6 bases from J; bases unmatched to any gene: 15. Germline V gene lookup returns CDR1 MNHNS and CDR2 SASEGT. CDR3 bases: TGTGCCAGCCGGGACAGGGGCGCCGGGGGAGGGGATGGCTACACCTTC. The encoded protein is CASRDRGAGGGDGYTF.

This clonotype was found many times. The chain employs TRBV6-1 and TRBJ1-5; TRBD1 matches at 10 bases. Unmatched junction bases numbered 5, after V lost 4 bases and J lost 5 bases. The CDR3 has 15 amino acids. The germline V gene has CDR1 MNHNS and CDR2 SASEGT. DNA of the CDR3: TGTGCCAGCAGTGGACAGGGGGCGAGGGATCAGCCCCAGCATTTT. Its translation: CASSGQGARDQPQHF.

This clonotype was seen many times. V and J are TRBV6-2 or TRBV6-3 and TRBJ2-7, with 9 positions matching TRBD1. The CDR3 is 15 residues long. In germline, CDR1 is MNHEY, CDR2 SVGEGT. With 6 bases clipped from V and 4 bases from J, the junction kept 10 bases outside the gene matches. The CDR3 protein is CASSQGQGWHYEQYF. As DNA, the CDR3 is TGTGCCAGCAGCCAAGGACAGGGGTGGCATTACGAGCAGTACTTC.

This clonotype was seen ten or more times. The chain couples TRBV5-1 to TRBJ2-7; TRBD1 is a possible D gene (5 bases). Per germline, CDR1 SGHRS and CDR2 YFSETQ. The CDR3 runs to 16 residues. V lost 0 bases and J lost 3, with 16 bases in between. The CDR3 DNA reads as TGCGCCAGCAGCTTGGAAGAGAGCGCAGGGTACTACGAGCAGTACTTC. As protein: CASSLEESAGYYEQYF.

This clonotype was seen a few times. The chain recombines TRBV11-2 with TRBJ2-7; TRBD2 matches 8 bases. V was clipped by 5 bases and J by 6 bases; unmatched bases: 15. This CDR3 has 16 amino acids. CDR1 SGHAT and CDR2 FQNNGV come from the germline V gene. CDR3 in amino acids: CASSRNPGLGVGEQYF. CDR3 nucleotides: TGTGCCAGCAGCCGAAACCCGGGACTAGGTGTTGGCGAGCAGTACTTC.

This clonotype was seen repeatedly, ten times or more. The chain recombines TRBV6-2 or TRBV6-3 with TRBJ1-2, with a tentative D call TRBD1 (5 bases). This CDR3 is built from 18 residues. Germline CDR1 MNHEY, CDR2 SVGEGT. The V and J ends lost 0 bases and 4 bases respectively, with 21 bases between them. The DNA for the CDR3 is TGTGCCAGCAGTTACTCGCCCTTGACAGTTCTGAACTCCTATGGCTACACCTTC. Translation: CASSYSPLTVLNSYGYTF.

This clonotype was counted at least ten times. The J gene is TRBJ2-4, the V gene TRBV20-1; D is unresolved. Germline-derived CDR1 and CDR2 are DFQATT and SNEGSKA (reference sequence). Trimming took off 3 bases at V and 6 bases at J, with 12 bases between the two ends. CDR3 length: 13 amino acids. The CDR3 is CSASPGQINIQYF. The CDR3 DNA sequence: TGCAGTGCTAGTCCCGGGCAGATAAACATTCAGTACTTC.

This clonotype was counted many times. The J gene is TRBJ2-7, the V gene TRBV6-1; D call uncertain. Trimming stripped 10 bases from V and 2 bases from J, with 15 bases between. The CDR3 runs 13 residues. The germline V gene encodes CDR1 MNHNS and CDR2 SASEGT. CDR3 residues: CATLTPAPYEQYF. CDR3 DNA sequence: TGTGCCACGTTGACACCGGCCCCCTACGAGCAGTACTTC.

This clonotype showed up many times. This chain joins TRBV12-3 or TRBV12-4 and TRBJ1-1, with unresolved D. This CDR3 is built from 12 residues. Trimming stripped 10 bases from V and 11 bases from J, with 20 bases between. DNA of the CDR3: TGTGCCATCATTAGGGAGGCAGCAAGGGCTTTCTTT. This sequence encodes CAIIREAARAFF.

This clonotype was picked up a small number of times. The chain has TRBV5-5 and TRBJ1-2, with D tentatively TRBD1 (6 bases). CDR1 is SGHKS, CDR2 YYEKEE, per germline (reference sequence). V gave up 4 bases and J gave up 6 bases, with 19 bases separating them. The CDR3 is made up of 15 amino acids. The CDR3: CASSHPHRVGDGYTF. CDR3 nucleotide sequence: TGTGCCAGCAGCCACCCACACAGGGTTGGAGATGGCTACACCTTC.

The chain uses TRBV5-1 and TRBJ1-3; D gene uncertain. This CDR3 contains 14 residues. V lost 4 bases, J lost 0 bases, and 8 bases lay in between. From germline, CDR1 is SGHRS and CDR2 YFSETQ. The CDR3 region is CASSMAGSGNTIYF. The CDR3 DNA reads TGCGCCAGCAGCATGGCGGGCTCTGGAAACACCATATATTTT. Full variable domain (outside the CDR3, taken from reference TRBV5-1 and TRBJ1-3): KAGVTQTPRYLIKTRGQQVTLSCSPISGHRSVSWYQQTPGQGLQFLFEYFSETQRNKGNFPGRFSGRQFSNSRSEMNVSTLELGDSALYLCASSMAGSGNTIYFGEGSWLTVV.